A selection of T cell receptor beta chains follows, all from one sample in a study of blood T cells in healthy people across ages. Each CDR3 protein is one row after TCRdb ran MiXCR on the 5' RACE reads. The sample includes about 1 million distinct CDR3 sequences, 20% to 25% seen only once; the top ten take around 0.7%. The sample was also reused in another study, on T cells of mothers and their children.

Material for sequencing was blood. The receptor set was obtained from a girl aged 2 to 10 in good health. Both conserved end residues are part of each CDR3. D genes are given only for firm matches. Expanded clones are given a class, and other clones once, few, many or no size at all.

clone_size	d_call	j_call	v_call	cdr3_aa	cdr3_nt
-	TRBD2	TRBJ2-3	TRBV9	CASSARGPSSGRSDTQYF	TGTGCCAGCAGCGCCAGGGGTCCCTCTAGCGGGAGGTCAGATACGCAGTATTTT
few	-	TRBJ2-1	TRBV7-3	CASSLYAAGPRGEQFF	TGTGCCAGCAGCCTTTACGCAGCAGGCCCGAGAGGGGAGCAGTTCTTC
few	TRBD1	TRBJ2-1	TRBV6-1	CASSGTGTGGLGYYNEQFF	TGTGCCAGCAGTGGAACCGGGACAGGGGGTCTCGGTTATTACAATGAGCAGTTCTTC
few	-	TRBJ2-1	TRBV21-1	CASSKGAGGNEQFF	TGTGCCAGCAGCAAAGGAGCGGGAGGTAATGAGCAGTTCTTC
-	-	TRBJ2-5	TRBV28	CASITGGGWETQYF	TGTGCCAGCATCACAGGAGGGGGATGGGAGACCCAGTACTTC
once	-	TRBJ2-1	TRBV20-1	CSASGAVGRISYNEQFF	TGCAGTGCTAGTGGGGCCGTCGGGCGGATATCCTACAATGAGCAGTTCTTC
-	-	TRBJ2-4	TRBV11-2	CASSKDLLAKNIQYF	TGTGCCAGCAGCAAGGATTTACTAGCCAAAAACATTCAGTACTTC
few	-	TRBJ2-1	TRBV27	CGCREIGANEQFF	TGTGGGTGTAGGGAGATTGGGGCCAATGAGCAGTTCTTC
few	-	TRBJ2-3	TRBV12-3/TRBV12-4	CASSFGQITGTQYF	TGTGCCAGCAGTTTTGGGCAGATTACGGGTACGCAGTATTTT
-	TRBD2	TRBJ2-1	TRBV12-5	CASGLVLETSGSIEQFF	TGTGCTAGTGGTTTGGTACTGGAGACTAGCGGGAGTATTGAGCAGTTCTTC
-	TRBD1	TRBJ2-7	TRBV28	CASSVDRVLYEQYF	TGTGCCAGCAGTGTGGACAGGGTTCTCTACGAGCAGTACTTC
-	-	TRBJ2-1	TRBV5-5	CASSCAGISNEQFF	TGTGCCAGCAGCTGCGCGGGCATTTCAAATGAGCAGTTCTTC
-	TRBD2	TRBJ2-1	TRBV7-3	CASSQTSGVYNEQFF	TGTGCCAGCAGCCAAACTAGCGGAGTGTACAATGAGCAGTTCTTC
few	-	TRBJ1-1	TRBV27	CASSLSGVSNTEAFF	TGTGCCAGCAGTTTATCCGGGGTCTCGAACACTGAAGCTTTCTTT
-	-	TRBJ2-7	TRBV7-6	CASSLAFPDYEQYF	TGTGCCAGCAGCTTAGCGTTCCCAGACTACGAGCAGTACTTC
few	-	TRBJ2-3	TRBV4-1	CASSPSHWGATTDTQYF	TGCGCCAGCAGCCCCAGTCACTGGGGGGCTACTACAGATACGCAGTATTTT
-	-	TRBJ1-1	TRBV5-1	CASSLETGLLNTEAFF	TGCGCCAGCAGCTTGGAGACAGGACTTTTGAACACTGAAGCTTTCTTT
-	TRBD1	TRBJ1-4	TRBV3-1	CASSHLQGRREKLFF	TGTGCCAGCAGCCATTTACAGGGGCGGCGGGAAAAACTGTTTTTT
-	-	TRBJ2-1	TRBV9	CASSVGYLDEQFF	TGTGCCAGCAGCGTAGGTTACCTCGATGAGCAGTTCTTC
few	-	TRBJ2-7	TRBV9	CASSVAPASNYEQYF	TGTGCCAGCAGCGTAGCCCCAGCGTCGAACTACGAGCAGTACTTC
-	-	TRBJ1-2	TRBV5-1	CASSVGGGVYGYTF	TGCGCCAGCAGCGTTGGCGGGGGGGTCTATGGCTACACCTTC
-	TRBD2	TRBJ2-1	TRBV28	CASIRTAGVYNEQFF	TGTGCCAGTATACGTACAGCGGGAGTCTACAATGAGCAGTTCTTC
few	TRBD2	TRBJ2-7	TRBV12-3/TRBV12-4	CASSPPQGERESFYEQYF	TGTGCCAGCAGTCCACCCCAGGGTGAGCGGGAATCCTTCTACGAGCAGTACTTC
many	-	TRBJ2-7	TRBV13	CASSGTTSYEQYF	TGTGCCAGTTCCGGGACAACTTCCTACGAGCAGTACTTC
many	-	TRBJ1-2	TRBV28	CASSLVGAYGYTF	TGTGCCAGCAGTTTGGTAGGGGCATATGGCTACACCTTC
few	-	TRBJ2-1	TRBV15	CATSSKGGAYNEQFF	TGTGCCACCAGCTCCAAAGGGGGGGCCTACAATGAGCAGTTCTTC
-	TRBD2	TRBJ2-5	TRBV7-3	CASSLGTSGREETQYF	TGTGCCAGCAGCTTGGGAACTAGCGGGAGGGAGGAGACCCAGTACTTC
-	-	TRBJ2-1	TRBV7-9	CASSFGPGQGGHNEQFF	-
-	TRBD2	TRBJ2-1	TRBV20-1	CSARDASSGWNEQFF	TGCAGTGCTAGAGATGCGTCTAGCGGGTGGAATGAGCAGTTCTTC
-	-	TRBJ1-4	TRBV7-2	CASRRQGGEKLFF	TGTGCCAGCAGGCGGCAGGGTGGCGAAAAACTGTTTTTT
few	-	TRBJ1-1	TRBV4-3	CASSQELIGTVNTEAFF	TGCGCCAGCAGCCAAGAATTAATCGGCACCGTGAACACTGAAGCTTTCTTT
-	-	TRBJ2-5	TRBV20-1	CSARDFFKNLETQYF	TGCAGTGCTAGAGATTTTTTCAAGAACTTGGAGACCCAGTACTTC
-	TRBD2	TRBJ2-3	TRBV6-1	CASSERGSFDTQYF	TGTGCCAGCAGTGAACGCGGGAGTTTTGATACGCAGTATTTT